Here is one T cell receptor (beta chain) with its context. This entry belongs to a study of STAT5B mutations in CD4+ large granular lymphocyte leukemia. Looked up from germline, CDR1 is SGHDT and CDR2 is YYEEEE. The CDR3 is made up of 14 amino acids. J was trimmed by 2 bases and V by 0 bases; bases with no gene match: 1. The protocol was immunoSEQ multiplex PCR, while the TCRdb copy is restricted to in-frame clones and leaves out a portion. The data contain about 33,000 clones, 74% of them seen just once; the ten biggest clones take up 0.25% to 0.35%. This sequence originates from a human donor in good health. The V call is TRBV5-6, the J call TRBJ1-2, with 7 positions matching TRBD1. The source material was CD4+ T cells from blood buffy coats. The CDR3 DNA is TGTGCCAGCAGCTTGGGACAGGGCAACTATGGCTACACCTTC. Its translation is CASSLGQGNYGYTF.